These T cell receptor beta chains were read from a single sample in a study of T-cell reconstitution after alpha-beta-depleted transplantation in children. TCRdb ran MiXCR on the PCR reads and lists one entry per CDR3 protein. Of fewer than 450,000 distinct CDR3 sequences in the sample, under 20% were seen once. The sample in question was PBMCs, mostly from graft donor cells, obtained 360 days after TCRalphabeta/CD19-depleted stem cell transplant. These receptors all come from a male patient aged 2-15 years who had a stem cell transplant for acute lymphoblastic leukemia, so the T cells may come from the graft donor. The CDR3 runs from the conserved cysteine through the conserved F or W. The D gene is left open where the match is weak. Size is omitted from some rows. Given values are once, few, many or a class for expanded clones.

d_gene,v_gene,j_gene,abundance,CDR3aa,CDR3nt
TRBD1,TRBV4-3,TRBJ2-4,many,CASSPGTANGIQYF,TGCGCCAGCAGCCCCGGGACAGCCAACGGCATTCAGTACTTC
.,TRBV27,TRBJ2-7,few,CASSFEASSYEQYF,TGTGCCAGCAGTTTCGAGGCGAGCTCCTACGAGCAGTACTTC
TRBD1,TRBV12-3/TRBV12-4,TRBJ2-5,few,CASSSPQGAGETQYF,TGTGCCAGCAGTTCGCCTCAGGGGGCAGGAGAGACCCAGTACTTC
.,TRBV12-3/TRBV12-4,TRBJ1-6,few,CASSPGGGASYNSPLHF,TGTGCCAGCAGTCCCGGGGGAGGGGCCTCCTATAATTCACCCCTCCACTTT
TRBD2,TRBV20-1,TRBJ2-1,few,CSATELAGGADEQFF,TGCAGTGCTACGGAACTAGCGGGAGGCGCGGATGAGCAGTTCTTC
.,TRBV7-8,TRBJ2-7,.,CASSLLNREVGRYEQYF,TGTGCCAGCAGCTTACTCAACAGGGAAGTAGGGCGTTACGAGCAGTACTTC
.,TRBV6-5,TRBJ2-5,.,CASSYSRAEETQYF,TGTGCCAGCAGTTACTCGAGAGCAGAAGAGACCCAGTACTTC
.,TRBV6-5,TRBJ2-7,.,CASSYSVQHHVYEQYF,TGTGCCAGCAGTTACTCGGTGCAGCACCATGTATACGAGCAGTACTTC
TRBD1,TRBV25-1,TRBJ2-1,.,CASRAVGQGNGEQFF,TGTGCCAGCAGGGCTGTGGGACAGGGGAACGGTGAGCAGTTCTTC
.,TRBV12-3/TRBV12-4,TRBJ2-7,few,CASSSRGTAAHEQYF,TGTGCCAGCAGTTCGCGCGGGACAGCCGCCCACGAGCAGTACTTC
.,TRBV28,TRBJ2-1,.,CASSLQGTHNEQFF,TGTGCCAGCAGTTTACAAGGAACCCACAATGAGCAGTTCTTC
TRBD1,TRBV5-1,TRBJ1-5,.,CASSPGTGIQPQHF,TGCGCCAGCAGCCCAGGGACAGGGATTCAGCCCCAGCATTTT
.,TRBV20-1,TRBJ1-6,.,CSAHRDGNSPLHF,TGCAGTGCTCACAGGGATGGAAATTCACCCCTCCACTTT
.,TRBV11-2,TRBJ2-1,few,CASSLEGLNEQFF,TGTGCCAGCAGCTTAGAGGGGCTCAATGAGCAGTTCTTC
.,TRBV7-8,TRBJ1-4,few,CASSSRDGEKLFF,TGTGCCAGCAGCTCCCGGGACGGTGAAAAACTGTTTTTT
.,TRBV7-2,TRBJ1-2,few,CASSSPLGNYGYTF,TGTGCCAGCAGCTCCCCTTTGGGTAACTATGGCTACACCTTC
TRBD1,TRBV12-3/TRBV12-4,TRBJ1-5,.,CASSPRGQGDHQPQHF,TGTGCCAGCAGCCCCCGGGGACAGGGGGATCATCAGCCCCAGCATTTT
.,TRBV7-2,TRBJ2-1,few,CASSLREGLSSYNEQFF,TGTGCCAGCAGCTTAAGAGAGGGATTGAGCTCCTACAATGAGCAGTTCTTC
TRBD1,TRBV28,TRBJ1-1,.,CASSSRPSGGRTMRNTEAFF,TGTGCCAGCAGTTCTCGCCCTTCAGGGGGCCGGACCATGAGGAACACTGAAGCTTTCTTT
TRBD2,TRBV28,TRBJ2-7,.,CASSFGGIQTYEQYF,TGTGCCAGCAGTTTCGGGGGGATTCAGACCTACGAGCAGTACTTC
.,TRBV4-2,TRBJ2-1,.,CARAPGLRSYNEQFF,TGTGCCAGGGCCCCTGGACTGCGCTCCTACAATGAGCAGTTCTTC
TRBD2,TRBV18,TRBJ2-3,.,CASSPTSGRRDTQYF,TGTGCCAGCTCCCCTACTAGCGGGAGGAGGGATACGCAGTATTTT
.,TRBV29-1,TRBJ1-4,.,CSVKYPDEKLFF,TGCAGCGTTAAATATCCGGATGAAAAACTGTTTTTT
TRBD1,TRBV2,TRBJ1-1,.,CAVQGGPMNTEAFF,TGTGCCGTACAGGGGGGCCCCATGAACACTGAAGCTTTCTTT
.,TRBV4-3,TRBJ2-1,.,CASSQEQSGQHSDEQFF,TGCGCCAGCAGCCAAGAACAATCAGGACAGCATTCGGATGAGCAGTTCTTC
TRBD2,TRBV12-3/TRBV12-4,TRBJ2-1,many,CASSLRVGSLAGGSSYNEQFF,TGTGCCAGCAGTTTAAGAGTAGGAAGTCTAGCGGGGGGGAGCTCCTACAATGAGCAGTTCTTC
.,TRBV4-2,TRBJ2-5,few,CASSQGGAGAETQYF,TGTGCCAGCAGCCAAGGGGGTGCGGGGGCAGAGACCCAGTACTTC
TRBD1,TRBV29-1,TRBJ1-2,many,CSVPNRDRTYGYTF,TGCAGCGTCCCTAACCGGGACAGGACCTATGGCTACACCTTC
.,TRBV20-1,TRBJ1-1,.,CSVPNTEAFF,TGCAGTGTCCCGAACACTGAAGCTTTCTTT
.,TRBV4-1,TRBJ2-7,.,CASSQTSTISYEQYF,TGCGCCAGCAGCCAGACCTCTACTATCTCCTACGAGCAGTACTTC